This entry concerns a single TCR beta chain. Its antigen is not identified. The data are from a study of T cell repertoires in cytomegalovirus infection. Study-wide background: Both CMV infection and a matching HLA type were indicated by public TCR beta signatures.

TCRdb reprocessed the reads via MiXCR and lists one record per CDR3 protein. Of over 100,000 distinct CDR3 sequences in the sample, more than 15% were seen once. The CDR3 runs to 15 residues. The V and J ends lost 7 bases and 0 bases respectively, with 13 bases between them. Germline V gives CDR1 MDHEN, CDR2 SYDVKM. Overall study results and limits: Ex vivo responses were dominated by HLA-C-restricted CMV-specific TCR beta clonotypes. Pooled public TCR beta family frequency picked out CMV carriers with the relevant HLA.

The chain couples TRBV28 to TRBJ2-4; possible D gene TRBD2, 6 bases. The sample taken for sequencing was PBMCs. The receptor was isolated from a human donor in good health (CMV status not recorded). Some clones in this sample may be carry-over from other donors' samples. CDR3 in amino acids: CASMGGEVAKNIQYF. CDR3 nucleotide sequence: TGTGCCAGCATGGGCGGGGAGGTAGCCAAAAACATTCAGTACTTC.